This is a list of T cell receptor beta chains from one sample in a study of T cell repertoires in ileal Crohn's disease. This table comes from immunoSEQ multiplex PCR, and its TCRdb copy is limited to in-frame clones, with some not included. The data hold fewer than 15,000 clones, with roughly 79% observed a single time. Sequencing used ileal tissue. These TCRs come from an adult with Crohn's disease. The CDR3 runs from the conserved cysteine through the conserved F or W. The D gene is left open where the match is weak. A clone size is listed for some rows: how often the clone was seen (once, few, many), or a class if it is expanded.

j_gene: TRBJ1-2
v_gene: TRBV30
abundance: NA
d_gene: NA
CDR3aa: CAWSGTGSPTNYGYTF
CDR3nt: TGTGCCTGGAGTGGAACAGGGAGCCCGACTAACTATGGCTACACCTTC

j_gene: TRBJ2-7
v_gene: TRBV19
abundance: few
d_gene: TRBD1
CDR3aa: CASSSRLGQGLRASYEQYF
CDR3nt: TGTGCCAGTAGTTCCCGCCTAGGACAGGGGTTAAGAGCCTCCTACGAGCAGTACTTC

j_gene: TRBJ2-1
v_gene: TRBV11-3
abundance: NA
d_gene: TRBD2
CDR3aa: CASSPGTSGLYNEQFF
CDR3nt: TGTGCCAGCAGTCCCGGGACTAGCGGGCTTTACAATGAGCAGTTCTTC

j_gene: TRBJ2-2
v_gene: TRBV6-4
abundance: NA
d_gene: TRBD1
CDR3aa: CASRVHAGGANTGELFF
CDR3nt: TGTGCCAGCCGAGTGCACGCAGGGGGTGCGAACACCGGGGAGCTGTTTTTT

j_gene: TRBJ2-7
v_gene: TRBV28
abundance: NA
d_gene: NA
CDR3aa: CASIHSGVNNEQYF
CDR3nt: TGTGCCAGCATCCACTCAGGGGTGAACAACGAGCAGTACTTC

j_gene: TRBJ1-5
v_gene: TRBV28
abundance: NA
d_gene: NA
CDR3aa: CASSLGRGQEGQPQHF
CDR3nt: TGTGCCAGCAGTCTTGGGAGGGGCCAGGAGGGTCAGCCCCAGCATTTT

j_gene: TRBJ1-2
v_gene: TRBV5-6
abundance: NA
d_gene: TRBD1
CDR3aa: CASSLVGQNSYGYTF
CDR3nt: TGTGCCAGCAGCTTGGTGGGACAGAATTCCTATGGCTACACCTTC

j_gene: TRBJ1-2
v_gene: TRBV19
abundance: NA
d_gene: NA
CDR3aa: CASSIKGGPLNYGYTF
CDR3nt: TGTGCCAGCTCTATAAAGGGGGGGCCTCTCAACTATGGCTACACCTTC

j_gene: TRBJ2-1
v_gene: TRBV18
abundance: NA
d_gene: TRBD2
CDR3aa: CASSPPLGLAQEQFF
CDR3nt: TGTGCCAGCTCACCACCGCTGGGACTAGCGCAGGAGCAGTTCTTC

j_gene: TRBJ2-1
v_gene: TRBV7-2
abundance: NA
d_gene: NA
CDR3aa: CASRPYSSSAISEQFF
CDR3nt: TGTGCCAGCAGACCCTACTCCAGCTCGGCAATTAGTGAGCAGTTCTTC

j_gene: TRBJ1-1
v_gene: TRBV2
abundance: once
d_gene: TRBD1
CDR3aa: CASRRGGAAPEAFF
CDR3nt: TGTGCCAGCAGAAGAGGGGGCGCGGCCCCTGAAGCTTTCTTT

j_gene: TRBJ2-1
v_gene: TRBV13
abundance: NA
d_gene: NA
CDR3aa: CASSFRESGNEQFF
CDR3nt: TGTGCCAGCAGCTTCAGGGAGTCAGGCAATGAGCAGTTCTTC

j_gene: TRBJ1-1
v_gene: TRBV7-9
abundance: NA
d_gene: TRBD1
CDR3aa: CASSLQGEAFF
CDR3nt: TGTGCCAGCAGCCTACAGGGGGAAGCTTTCTTT

j_gene: TRBJ2-7
v_gene: TRBV18
abundance: NA
d_gene: NA
CDR3aa: CASSPQGTQNPYEQYF
CDR3nt: TGTGCCAGCTCACCACAGGGGACACAGAACCCCTACGAGCAGTACTTC

j_gene: TRBJ2-5
v_gene: TRBV28
abundance: once
d_gene: NA
CDR3aa: CASSSPRRHQATQYF
CDR3nt: TGTGCCAGCAGTTCTCCGAGGAGGCACCAAGCCACCCAGTACTTC

j_gene: TRBJ1-1
v_gene: TRBV29-1
abundance: few
d_gene: TRBD1
CDR3aa: CSVEQGAGTEAFF
CDR3nt: TGCAGCGTTGAGCAGGGGGCAGGCACTGAAGCTTTCTTT

j_gene: TRBJ2-7
v_gene: TRBV7-3
abundance: NA
d_gene: NA
CDR3aa: CASSSRANYEQYF
CDR3nt: TGTGCCAGCAGCTCGAGGGCCAACTACGAGCAGTACTTC

j_gene: TRBJ2-2
v_gene: TRBV27
abundance: NA
d_gene: NA
CDR3aa: CASSWGRLNTGELFF
CDR3nt: TGTGCCAGCAGTTGGGGACGATTGAACACCGGGGAGCTGTTTTTT

j_gene: TRBJ2-7
v_gene: TRBV6-6
abundance: few
d_gene: NA
CDR3aa: CASSLVGPGEQYF
CDR3nt: TGTGCCAGCAGTTTAGTTGGCCCGGGCGAGCAGTACTTC

j_gene: TRBJ1-6
v_gene: TRBV5-4
abundance: NA
d_gene: TRBD1
CDR3aa: CASSDRVGSPLHF
CDR3nt: TGTGCCAGCAGCGACAGGGTTGGTTCACCCCTCCACTTT

j_gene: TRBJ2-5
v_gene: TRBV7-2
abundance: few
d_gene: NA
CDR3aa: CASSLGDPRGTQYF
CDR3nt: TGTGCCAGCAGCTTAGGAGACCCAAGGGGGACCCAGTACTTC

j_gene: TRBJ1-1
v_gene: TRBV2
abundance: NA
d_gene: NA
CDR3aa: CASSETGGGTEAFF
CDR3nt: TGTGCCAGCAGTGAAACTGGGGGGGGAACTGAAGCTTTCTTT

j_gene: TRBJ2-2
v_gene: TRBV6-1
abundance: NA
d_gene: NA
CDR3aa: CASRWAGELFF
CDR3nt: TGTGCCAGCAGGTGGGCCGGGGAGCTGTTTTTT

j_gene: TRBJ2-2
v_gene: TRBV7-3
abundance: NA
d_gene: NA
CDR3aa: CASSLSRTPIPGELFF
CDR3nt: TGTGCCAGCAGCTTATCGCGGACCCCGATTCCCGGGGAGCTGTTTTTT

j_gene: TRBJ1-1
v_gene: TRBV9
abundance: medium-sized
d_gene: NA
CDR3aa: CASSVGPTGGYTEAFF
CDR3nt: TGTGCCAGCAGCGTAGGTCCCACCGGGGGCTATACTGAAGCTTTCTTT

j_gene: TRBJ1-1
v_gene: TRBV11-2
abundance: NA
d_gene: NA
CDR3aa: CASSLDPRGGEAFF
CDR3nt: TGTGCCAGCAGCTTAGATCCCAGGGGTGGTGAAGCTTTCTTT

j_gene: TRBJ2-7
v_gene: TRBV4-3
abundance: NA
d_gene: TRBD2
CDR3aa: CASSQETSSLSVQYF
CDR3nt: TGCGCCAGCAGCCAAGAGACTAGCTCCCTAAGTGTGCAGTACTTC

j_gene: TRBJ1-2
v_gene: TRBV7-2
abundance: once
d_gene: NA
CDR3aa: CASSLVSVTNYGYTF
CDR3nt: TGTGCCAGCAGCTTAGTATCAGTGACTAACTATGGCTACACCTTC

j_gene: TRBJ1-1
v_gene: TRBV10-3
abundance: once
d_gene: TRBD1
CDR3aa: CAISGKGGQGETEAFF
CDR3nt: TGTGCCATCAGTGGGAAAGGGGGACAGGGTGAAACTGAAGCTTTCTTT

j_gene: TRBJ2-1
v_gene: TRBV7-2
abundance: NA
d_gene: NA
CDR3aa: CASSPESEQFF
CDR3nt: TGTGCCAGCAGCCCTGAATCGGAGCAGTTCTTC

j_gene: TRBJ2-2
v_gene: TRBV7-7
abundance: NA
d_gene: NA
CDR3aa: CASSSSRGNTGELFF
CDR3nt: TGTGCCAGCAGCTCTTCAAGGGGTAACACCGGGGAGCTGTTTTTT

j_gene: TRBJ1-1
v_gene: TRBV2
abundance: NA
d_gene: NA
CDR3aa: CASSVGQATEAFF
CDR3nt: TGTGCCAGCAGTGTTGGGCAGGCCACTGAAGCTTTCTTT

j_gene: TRBJ2-7
v_gene: TRBV7-2
abundance: once
d_gene: TRBD1
CDR3aa: CASSLGQGAYEQYF
CDR3nt: TGTGCCAGCAGCTTAGGACAGGGGGCCTACGAGCAGTACTTC

j_gene: TRBJ1-1
v_gene: TRBV11-2
abundance: few
d_gene: TRBD1
CDR3aa: CASSFSTGGRNTEAFF
CDR3nt: TGTGCCAGCAGCTTTTCGACAGGGGGAAGGAACACTGAAGCTTTCTTT

j_gene: TRBJ2-7
v_gene: TRBV27
abundance: few
d_gene: NA
CDR3aa: CASSRSTHSYEQYF
CDR3nt: TGTGCCAGCAGCAGATCGACTCACTCCTACGAGCAGTACTTC

j_gene: TRBJ2-7
v_gene: TRBV21-1
abundance: NA
d_gene: NA
CDR3aa: CASCGQVSYEQYF
CDR3nt: TGTGCCAGCTGCGGACAGGTTTCCTACGAGCAGTACTTC

j_gene: TRBJ2-2
v_gene: TRBV6-4
abundance: few
d_gene: NA
CDR3aa: CASRPDLASTGELFF
CDR3nt: TGTGCCAGCAGACCGGACCTGGCGAGCACCGGGGAGCTGTTTTTT

j_gene: TRBJ1-1
v_gene: TRBV30
abundance: NA
d_gene: TRBD1
CDR3aa: CAWSVGGDTNTEAFF
CDR3nt: TGTGCCTGGAGTGTAGGGGGCGACACGAACACTGAAGCTTTCTTT

j_gene: TRBJ2-2
v_gene: TRBV7-9
abundance: few
d_gene: NA
CDR3aa: CASSHSFGELFF
CDR3nt: TGTGCCAGCAGCCACAGTTTCGGGGAGCTGTTTTTT

j_gene: TRBJ1-1
v_gene: TRBV27
abundance: few
d_gene: NA
CDR3aa: CASSFFAGALTEAFF
CDR3nt: TGTGCCAGCAGTTTTTTCGCCGGGGCGCTTACCGAAGCTTTCTTT

j_gene: TRBJ2-7
v_gene: TRBV5-1
abundance: NA
d_gene: TRBD2
CDR3aa: CASRDREEGEQYF
CDR3nt: TGCGCCAGCCGGGACCGGGAGGAGGGGGAGCAGTACTTC

j_gene: TRBJ1-1
v_gene: TRBV5-1
abundance: NA
d_gene: TRBD1
CDR3aa: CASSSGQANTEAFF
CDR3nt: TGCGCCAGCAGCTCCGGACAGGCGAACACTGAAGCTTTCTTT

j_gene: TRBJ2-1
v_gene: TRBV10-3
abundance: NA
d_gene: TRBD2
CDR3aa: CAISRTSGSGNEQFF
CDR3nt: TGTGCCATCAGTAGGACTAGCGGGAGTGGGAATGAGCAGTTCTTC

j_gene: TRBJ2-7
v_gene: TRBV27
abundance: NA
d_gene: TRBD2
CDR3aa: CASSLWAGGSSYEQYF
CDR3nt: TGTGCCAGCAGTTTATGGGCGGGCGGGAGCTCCTACGAGCAGTACTTC

j_gene: TRBJ2-5
v_gene: TRBV27
abundance: NA
d_gene: NA
CDR3aa: CASARGAGWQETQYF
CDR3nt: TGTGCCAGCGCTCGGGGGGCGGGGTGGCAAGAGACCCAGTACTTC